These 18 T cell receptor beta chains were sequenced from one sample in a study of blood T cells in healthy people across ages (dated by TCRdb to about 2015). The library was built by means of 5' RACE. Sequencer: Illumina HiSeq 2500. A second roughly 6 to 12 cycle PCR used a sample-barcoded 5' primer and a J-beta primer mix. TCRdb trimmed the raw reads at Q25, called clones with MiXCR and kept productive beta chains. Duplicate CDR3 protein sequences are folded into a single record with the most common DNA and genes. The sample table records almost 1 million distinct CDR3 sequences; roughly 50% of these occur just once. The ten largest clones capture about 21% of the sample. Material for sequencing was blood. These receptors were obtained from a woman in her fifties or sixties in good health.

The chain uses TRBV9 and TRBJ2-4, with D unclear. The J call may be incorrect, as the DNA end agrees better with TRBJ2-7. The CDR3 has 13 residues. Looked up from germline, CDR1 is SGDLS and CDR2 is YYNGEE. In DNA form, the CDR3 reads TGTGCCAGCAGCACGCACCCAACATACGAGCAGTACTTC. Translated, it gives CASSTHPTYEQYF.

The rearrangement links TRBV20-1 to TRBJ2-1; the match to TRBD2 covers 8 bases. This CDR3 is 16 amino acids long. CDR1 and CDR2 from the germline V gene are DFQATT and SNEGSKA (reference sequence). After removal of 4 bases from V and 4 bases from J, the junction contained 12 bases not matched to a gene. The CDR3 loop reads CSATRLVAGPYNEQFF. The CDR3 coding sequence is TGCAGTGCTACCCGGTTGGTAGCGGGGCCTTACAATGAGCAGTTCTTC.

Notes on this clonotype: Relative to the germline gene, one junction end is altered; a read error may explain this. This CDR3 is CASSQDIRAGELFF. The CDR3 region has the DNA TGTGCCAGTAGCCAAGATATACGGGCCGGGGAGCTGTTTTTT. The J gene is TRBJ2-2, the V gene TRBV3-1, with no clear D. CDR3 length: 14 amino acids. Germline V gene lookup returns CDR1 LGHDT and CDR2 YNNKEL (reference sequence). The full variable domain, its missing parts supplied by reference TRBV3-1 and TRBJ2-2, is DTAVSQTPKYLVTQMGNDKSIKCEQNLGHDTMYWYKQDSKKFLKIMFSYNNKELIINETVPNRFSPKSPDKAHLNLHINSLELGDSAVYFCASSQDIRAGELFFGEGSRLTVL.

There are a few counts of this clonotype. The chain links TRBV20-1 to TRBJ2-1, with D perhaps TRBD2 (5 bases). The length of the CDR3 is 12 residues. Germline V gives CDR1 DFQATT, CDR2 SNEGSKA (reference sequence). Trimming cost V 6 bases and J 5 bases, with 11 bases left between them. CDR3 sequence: CSAASRNNEQFF. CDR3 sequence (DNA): TGCAGTGCGGCTAGCCGAAACAATGAGCAGTTCTTC.

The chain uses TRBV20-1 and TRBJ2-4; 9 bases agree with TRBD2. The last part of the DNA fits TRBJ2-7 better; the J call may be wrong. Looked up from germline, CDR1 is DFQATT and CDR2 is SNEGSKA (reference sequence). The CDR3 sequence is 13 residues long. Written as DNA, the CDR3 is TGCAGTGCTAGGTTAGCGGGAGTTGCCGAGCAGTACTTC. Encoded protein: CSARLAGVAEQYF.

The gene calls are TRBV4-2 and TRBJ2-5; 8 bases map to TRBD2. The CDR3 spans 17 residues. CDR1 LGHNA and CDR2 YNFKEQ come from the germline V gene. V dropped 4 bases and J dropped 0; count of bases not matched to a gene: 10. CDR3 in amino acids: CASSRGTSGKYQETQYF. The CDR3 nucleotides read TGTGCCAGCAGCCGGGGGACTAGTGGGAAGTACCAAGAGACCCAGTACTTC.

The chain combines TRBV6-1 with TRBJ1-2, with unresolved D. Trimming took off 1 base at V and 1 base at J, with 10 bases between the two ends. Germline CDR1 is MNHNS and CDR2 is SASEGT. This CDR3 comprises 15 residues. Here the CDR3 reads CASSEGSGFNYGYTF. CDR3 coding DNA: TGTGCCAGCAGTGAAGGGTCAGGATTTAACTATGGCTACACCTTC.

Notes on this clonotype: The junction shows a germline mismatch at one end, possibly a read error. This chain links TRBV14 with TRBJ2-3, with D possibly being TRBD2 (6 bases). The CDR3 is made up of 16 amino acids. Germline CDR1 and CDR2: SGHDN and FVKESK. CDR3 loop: CASSHEGGLTTDTQYF. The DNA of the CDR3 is TGTGCCAGCAGCCATGAGGGAGGTCTGACCACAGACACGCAGTATTTT.

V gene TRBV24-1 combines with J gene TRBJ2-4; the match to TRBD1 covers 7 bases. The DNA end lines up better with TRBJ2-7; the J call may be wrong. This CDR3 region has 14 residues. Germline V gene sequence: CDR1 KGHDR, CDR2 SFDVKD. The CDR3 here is CATSDFKGAGEQYF. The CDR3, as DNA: TGTGCCACCAGTGATTTCAAGGGGGCTGGCGAGCAGTACTTC.

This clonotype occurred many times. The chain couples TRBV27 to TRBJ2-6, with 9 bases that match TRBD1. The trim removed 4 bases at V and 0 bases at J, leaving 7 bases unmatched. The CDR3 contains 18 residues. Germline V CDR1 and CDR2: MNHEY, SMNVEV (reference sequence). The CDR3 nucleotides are TGTGCCAGCAGTTCCTACAGGGGGCGAGACTCTGGGGCCAACGTCCTGACTTTC. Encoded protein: CASSSYRGRDSGANVLTF.

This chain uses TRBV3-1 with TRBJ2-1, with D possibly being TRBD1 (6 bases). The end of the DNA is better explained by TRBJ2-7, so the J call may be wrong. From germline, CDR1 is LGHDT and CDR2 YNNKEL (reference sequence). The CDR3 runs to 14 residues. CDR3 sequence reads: CASSQTGTRYEQYF. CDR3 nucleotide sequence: TGTGCCAGCAGCCAAACCGGGACAAGATACGAGCAGTACTTC.

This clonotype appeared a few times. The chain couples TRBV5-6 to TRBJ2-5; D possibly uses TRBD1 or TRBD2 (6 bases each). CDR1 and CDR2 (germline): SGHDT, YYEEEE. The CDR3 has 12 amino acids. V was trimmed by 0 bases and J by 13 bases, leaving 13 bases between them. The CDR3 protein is CASSLGRDKAYF. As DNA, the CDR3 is TGTGCCAGCAGCTTGGGGAGGGACAAGGCGTACTTC.

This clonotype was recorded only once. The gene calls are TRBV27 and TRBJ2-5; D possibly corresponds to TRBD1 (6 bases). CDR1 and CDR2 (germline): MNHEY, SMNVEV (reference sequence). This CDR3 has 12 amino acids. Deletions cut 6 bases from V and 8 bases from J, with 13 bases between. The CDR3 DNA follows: TGTGCCAGCAGAACAGGGCGGGCAACCCAGTACTTC. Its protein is CASRTGRATQYF.

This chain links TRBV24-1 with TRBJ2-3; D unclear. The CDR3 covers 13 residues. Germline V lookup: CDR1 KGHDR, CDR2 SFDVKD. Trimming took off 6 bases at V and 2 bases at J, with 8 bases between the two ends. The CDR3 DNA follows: TGTGCCACCAGTTCCCAGCCCACAGATACGCAGTATTTT. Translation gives CATSSQPTDTQYF.

The CDR3 is CASSLTRDWKTQYF. In DNA, the CDR3 is TGTGCCAGCAGCTTAACGAGGGATTGGAAGACCCAGTACTTC. This chain uses TRBV11-2 with TRBJ2-5, with D possibly TRBD2 on 5 matching bases. The CDR3 has 14 amino acids. The V and J ends lost 2 bases and 6 bases respectively, with 13 bases between them. The V gene's germline CDR1 is SGHAT and CDR2 FQNNGV.

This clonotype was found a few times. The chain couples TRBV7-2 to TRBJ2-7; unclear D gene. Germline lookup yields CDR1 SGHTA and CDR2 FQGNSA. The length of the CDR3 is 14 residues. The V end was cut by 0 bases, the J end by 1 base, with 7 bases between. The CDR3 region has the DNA TGTGCCAGCAGCTTAGCTTACGGGTCCTACGAGCAGTACTTC. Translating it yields CASSLAYGSYEQYF.

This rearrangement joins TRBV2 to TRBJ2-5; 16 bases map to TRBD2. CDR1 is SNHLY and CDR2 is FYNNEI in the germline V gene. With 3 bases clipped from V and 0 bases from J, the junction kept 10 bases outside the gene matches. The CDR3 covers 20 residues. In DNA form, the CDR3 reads TGTGCCAGCAGTGACCCGGGACTAGCGGGAGGGCCGTACGACCAAGAGACCCAGTACTTC. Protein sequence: CASSDPGLAGGPYDQETQYF.

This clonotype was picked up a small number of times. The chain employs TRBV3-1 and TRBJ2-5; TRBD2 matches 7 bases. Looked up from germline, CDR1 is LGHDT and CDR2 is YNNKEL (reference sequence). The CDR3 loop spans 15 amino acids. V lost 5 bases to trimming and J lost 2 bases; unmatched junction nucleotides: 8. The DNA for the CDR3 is TGTGCCAGCAGCTCAAACCCGGGACTACAAGAGACCCAGTACTTC. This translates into CASSSNPGLQETQYF.